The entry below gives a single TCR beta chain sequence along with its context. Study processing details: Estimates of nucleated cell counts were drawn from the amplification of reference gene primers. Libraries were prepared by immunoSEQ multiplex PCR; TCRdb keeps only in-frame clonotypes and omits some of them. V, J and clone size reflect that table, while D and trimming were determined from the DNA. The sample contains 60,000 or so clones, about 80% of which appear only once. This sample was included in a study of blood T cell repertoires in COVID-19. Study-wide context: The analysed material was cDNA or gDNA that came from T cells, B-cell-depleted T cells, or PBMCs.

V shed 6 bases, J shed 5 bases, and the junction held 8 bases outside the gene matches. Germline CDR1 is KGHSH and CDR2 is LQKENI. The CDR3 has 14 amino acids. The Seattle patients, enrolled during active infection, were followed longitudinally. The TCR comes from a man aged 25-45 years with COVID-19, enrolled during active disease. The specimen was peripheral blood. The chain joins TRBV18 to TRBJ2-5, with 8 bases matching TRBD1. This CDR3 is CASSQGQGQETQYF. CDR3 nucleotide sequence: TGTGCCAGCTCCCAAGGACAGGGACAGGAGACCCAGTACTTC.